The clone carrying this TCR beta chain was recorded only once. Additional DNA sequences in this sample encode the identical CDR3. The sample originates from a study of blood T cell repertoires in COVID-19. The wider study: Sites in the United States, Italy and Spain provided acute and convalescent COVID-19 samples. PBMCs, B-cell-depleted T cells, or T cells were the source of the cDNA or gDNA that made up the material.

The CDR3 sequence is 13 residues long. V lost 3 bases and J lost 6, with 11 bases in between. Per germline, CDR1 MNHEY and CDR2 SMNVEV (reference sequence). In the original analysis: From reference gene primer amplification, estimates of nucleated cell counts were derived. Profiled with immunoSEQ multiplex PCR; TCRdb holds only in-frame clones, not every one. V and J calls and clone size are those listed in that table; D and trimming were worked out from the DNA. Of nearly 350,000 clones listed, approximately 89% are singletons. This rearrangement joins TRBV27 to TRBJ1-2, with D perhaps TRBD1 (6 bases). This TCR derives from a woman between 18 and 30 years old who had recovered from COVID-19. Sequencing input: peripheral blood. DNA for the CDR3: TGTGCCAGCAGTTTCCAGGGGTGGAATGGCTACACCTTC. It encodes CASSFQGWNGYTF.